The clone carrying this TCR beta chain was counted many times. No antigen is known for it. These data are taken from a study of CD8 T cells in ankylosing spondylitis. Deletions cut 4 bases from V and 5 bases from J, with 4 bases between. CDR1 and CDR2 from the germline V gene are MDHEN and SYDVKM. The length of the CDR3 is 11 residues. Study results and limitations: Previous work reported some of these motif variants in the synovial fluid and blood of reactive arthritis. For ankylosing spondylitis blood, a TCR beta motif of about eight highly homologous variants appeared characteristic.

A single record per CDR3 protein comes from TCRdb applying MiXCR to the 5' RACE reads. The data hold about 460,000 distinct CDR3 sequences, with approximately 5% observed a single time. This clonotype was sampled from a male donor with ankylosing spondylitis. The sample taken for sequencing was blood, either unsorted or a sorted T cell fraction (not recorded which). The chain carries TRBV28 and TRBJ2-3; D is ambiguous. CDR3 nucleotides: TGTGCCAGCAGTTCTTTAGATACGCAGTATTTT. It encodes CASSSLDTQYF.